The rows below give T cell receptor beta chains drawn from one sample of a study of control samples from healthy donors and cancer patients. Method: immunoSEQ multiplex PCR; TCRdb's copy keeps in-frame clones and lacks some. The sample consists of 170,000 or so clones, under 95% of them appearing once. Sample: blood. The receptor source for this set is a young woman in good health. CDR3s include the opening cysteine and the closing phenylalanine or tryptophan. The D gene is left open where the match is weak. Some rows mark clone size as missing; the rest say once, few, many or name a class of expanded clone.

j_call clone_size d_call cdr3_length v_call cdr3_aa cdr3_nt
TRBJ1-5 NA TRBD1 18 TRBV27 CASSLGTGPAGGNQPQHF TGTGCCAGCAGTTTAGGGACAGGGCCTGCGGGAGGCAATCAGCCCCAGCATTTT
TRBJ2-5 NA NA 13 TRBV5-1 CASSAGQGWTQYF TGCGCCAGCAGCGCCGGTCAGGGGTGGACCCAGTACTTC
TRBJ1-2 NA NA 15 TRBV5-1 CASSFYSTANYGYTF TGCGCCAGCAGCTTTTACTCGACAGCTAACTATGGCTACACCTTC
TRBJ2-1 NA NA 11 TRBV5-6 CASSINNEQFF TGTGCCAGCAGCATTAACAATGAGCAGTTCTTC
TRBJ2-7 few NA 13 TRBV6-5 CASSTSRVYEQYF NA
TRBJ2-1 NA NA 14 TRBV28 CASSLWTGYNEQFF TGTGCCAGCAGTTTATGGACAGGATACAATGAGCAGTTCTTC
TRBJ1-1 NA NA 14 TRBV18 CASSPPAGVTEAFF TGTGCCAGCTCACCCCCTGCAGGGGTCACTGAAGCTTTCTTT
TRBJ1-4 NA NA 14 TRBV3-1/TRBV3-2 CASSQGIGNEKLFF TGTGCCAGCAGCCAGGGAATAGGTAATGAAAAACTGTTTTTT
TRBJ2-7 NA NA 11 TRBV28 CASRWSYEQYF TGTGCCAGCAGGTGGAGCTACGAGCAGTACTTC
TRBJ2-1 NA TRBD2 17 TRBV10-1 CASSDRLAGGKGNEQFF TGCGCCAGCAGTGACCGACTAGCGGGAGGGAAGGGGAATGAGCAGTTCTTC
TRBJ2-6 few NA 16 TRBV6-1 CASSVNVDSGANVLTF TGTGCCAGCAGTGTTAACGTGGACTCTGGGGCCAACGTCCTGACTTTC
TRBJ2-1 NA NA 14 TRBV28 CASSFSGTANEQFF TGTGCCAGCAGTTTTTCGGGGACGGCCAATGAGCAGTTCTTC
TRBJ2-3 NA TRBD1 14 TRBV19 CASTRQGFTDTQYF TGTGCCAGTACTCGACAGGGGTTCACAGATACGCAGTATTTT
TRBJ2-5 NA TRBD2 15 TRBV6-5 CASGRVRAPQETQYF TGTGCCAGCGGGAGGGTGAGGGCGCCCCAAGAGACCCAGTACTTC
TRBJ1-4 NA NA 13 TRBV9 CASSVGPGQTLFF TGTGCCAGCAGCGTAGGGCCCGGACAGACCCTGTTTTTT
TRBJ2-7 NA TRBD2 15 TRBV9 CASSVTSGSPYEQYF TGTGCCAGCAGCGTAACTAGCGGGAGTCCCTACGAGCAGTACTTC
TRBJ2-5 NA TRBD2 15 TRBV7-2 CASSLRAGGRETQYF TGTGCCAGCAGCCTACGGGCGGGAGGTCGAGAGACCCAGTACTTC
TRBJ2-1 NA TRBD2 16 TRBV19 CASSIDGGGSYNEQFF TGTGCCAGTAGTATAGATGGGGGGGGCTCCTACAATGAGCAGTTCTTC
TRBJ2-2 many TRBD2 16 TRBV2 CASSEGGTSLAGELFF TGTGCCAGCAGTGAAGGCGGGACTAGCCTAGCCGGGGAGCTGTTTTTT
TRBJ1-2 NA NA 15 TRBV6-5 CASRDQGPADYGYTF TGTGCCAGCAGGGACCAGGGGCCCGCGGACTATGGCTACACCTTC
TRBJ1-2 NA TRBD1 17 TRBV19 CASSIGTRDRANYGYTF TGTGCCAGTAGTATAGGGACCCGGGACAGAGCTAACTATGGCTACACCTTC
TRBJ1-6 NA NA 15 TRBV5-4 CASSSQGAINSPLHF TGTGCCAGCAGCTCACAGGGTGCGATTAATTCACCCCTCCACTTT
TRBJ1-1 NA TRBD1 14 TRBV5-1 CASSAATGGTEAFF TGCGCCAGCAGCGCGGCGACAGGGGGCACTGAAGCTTTCTTT
TRBJ2-1 once TRBD2 14 TRBV2 CASTRLAGAGEQFF TGTGCCAGCACTCGACTAGCGGGGGCCGGTGAGCAGTTCTTC
TRBJ2-4 once NA 17 TRBV10-3 CAIIEFRGGPRKNIQYF TGTGCCATCATCGAATTTAGAGGGGGGCCGCGGAAAAACATTCAGTACTTC
TRBJ2-7 NA NA 11 TRBV10-3 CAIRTENEQYF TGTGCCATTCGGACAGAAAACGAGCAGTACTTC
TRBJ2-7 NA NA 14 TRBV18 CASSPDLAAYEQYF TGTGCCAGCTCACCGGATCTTGCTGCCTACGAGCAGTACTTC
TRBJ1-5 NA NA 13 TRBV5-6 CASSLGGYQPQHF TGTGCCAGCAGCTTGGGGGGGTATCAGCCCCAGCATTTT
TRBJ1-3 NA NA 14 TRBV28 CASSSTGAGNTIYF TGTGCCAGCAGTTCTACCGGGGCTGGAAACACCATATATTTT
TRBJ1-4 once NA 14 TRBV7-6 CASSPARGYEKLFF TGTGCCAGCAGCCCCGCGAGGGGCTATGAAAAACTGTTTTTT
TRBJ1-4 NA NA 13 TRBV19 CASSSRSNEKLFF TGTGCCAGTAGTAGCCGGTCTAATGAAAAACTGTTTTTT
TRBJ1-1 once NA 13 TRBV12-3/TRBV12-4 CASNKDGPTEAFF TGTGCCAGCAATAAGGACGGCCCCACTGAAGCTTTCTTT
TRBJ1-5 NA NA 18 TRBV11-3 CASSLGGRSLFFGQPQHF TGTGCCAGCAGCTTAGGGGGCAGGAGCCTATTTTTCGGACAGCCCCAGCATTTT
TRBJ1-1 NA NA 13 TRBV24-1 CATTDSTATEAFF TGTGCCACCACGGACAGCACGGCAACTGAAGCTTTCTTT
TRBJ1-1 NA NA 13 TRBV19 CASSIGAVPEAFF TGTGCCAGTAGTATAGGCGCAGTTCCCGAAGCTTTCTTT
TRBJ2-1 NA TRBD2 14 TRBV7-9 CASIRWEGYNEQFF TGTGCCTCCATAAGATGGGAGGGCTACAATGAGCAGTTCTTC
TRBJ1-1 NA NA 14 TRBV14 CASSQTGMNTEAFF TGTGCCAGCAGCCAAACAGGGATGAACACTGAAGCTTTCTTT
TRBJ2-2 NA TRBD1 17 TRBV4-1 CASSRYGQGADTGELFF TGCGCCAGCAGCCGATACGGACAGGGGGCCGACACCGGGGAGCTGTTTTTT
TRBJ1-5 NA TRBD1 15 TRBV4-3 CASSPVTGARQPQHF TGCGCCAGCAGCCCAGTCACAGGGGCAAGGCAGCCCCAGCATTTT
TRBJ1-6 NA NA 13 TRBV7-8 CASSLAVDSPLHF TGTGCCAGCAGCTTAGCAGTAGATTCACCCCTCCACTTT
TRBJ1-2 few NA 15 TRBV7-2 CASSLVGGDNYGYTF TGTGCCAGCAGCTTAGTAGGCGGGGACAACTATGGCTACACCTTC
TRBJ1-1 NA TRBD1 15 TRBV29-1 CSVEDLKGASTEAFF TGCAGCGTTGAAGATCTTAAGGGGGCGAGCACTGAAGCTTTCTTT
TRBJ1-2 few TRBD1 14 TRBV27 CASSRTGTNYGYTF TGTGCCAGCAGTCGGACAGGAACTAACTATGGCTACACCTTC
TRBJ1-2 NA NA 15 TRBV19 CASSAARPAEGGYTF TGTGCCAGTAGTGCAGCAAGACCCGCTGAGGGTGGCTACACCTTC
TRBJ2-7 NA NA 13 TRBV10-3 CAISLGEAYEQYF TGTGCCATCTCCCTAGGGGAAGCCTACGAGCAGTACTTC
TRBJ2-4 NA NA 13 TRBV7-9 CASSPQTGDIQYF TGTGCCAGCAGCCCTCAGACCGGAGACATTCAGTACTTC
TRBJ1-1 NA NA 14 TRBV10-1 CASSEDRMNTEAFF TGCGCCAGCAGTGAGGACAGGATGAACACTGAAGCTTTCTTT
TRBJ1-5 NA NA 15 TRBV7-2 CASSADRISNQPQHF TGTGCCAGCAGCGCGGACCGGATTAGCAATCAGCCCCAGCATTTT
TRBJ1-1 NA NA 13 TRBV12-3/TRBV12-4 CASSPTQPGRTFF TGTGCCAGCAGTCCCACACAGCCCGGGCGAACTTTCTTT
TRBJ2-1 NA TRBD2 13 TRBV28 CASSQAGGNEQFF TGTGCCAGCAGCCAAGCGGGAGGGAATGAGCAGTTCTTC
TRBJ1-6 NA TRBD1 15 TRBV9 CASSSGQGARSPLHF TGTGCCAGCAGCTCCGGACAGGGGGCAAGATCACCCCTCCACTTT
TRBJ1-5 NA TRBD1 14 TRBV6-2/TRBV6-3 CASSQGGPHQPQHF TGTGCCAGCAGCCAAGGGGGCCCGCATCAGCCCCAGCATTTT
TRBJ1-2 NA TRBD1 14 TRBV7-8 CASSSTGVLYGYTF TGTGCCAGCAGCTCGACAGGGGTCCTCTATGGCTACACCTTC